This TCR beta chain originates from a study of early T cells in non-severe SARS-CoV-2 infection. General study points: VDJdb-based annotation leaned toward anti-spike CD8 responses and missed private and CD4 specificities.

Germline loops: CDR1 SGHRS, CDR2 YFSETQ. The V segment lost 4 bases and the J segment 2 bases; nucleotides outside the gene matches: 6. The CDR3 runs to 15 residues. Unique molecular identifiers were added to individual cDNA molecules. One entry per CDR3 protein results from TCRdb running MiXCR on the 5' RACE reads. The sample lists more than 75,000 distinct CDR3 sequences, approximately 13% occurring once. In this sample, this clonotype turned up many times. Its antigen is not identified. The source is an adult who was a healthcare worker with PCR-confirmed SARS-CoV-2 infection or an uninfected control (not recorded which). V is TRBV5-1 and J is TRBJ2-7; the match to TRBD2 covers 10 bases. Sequenced material: whole blood. The CDR3 is CASSNWTSGPYEQYF. In nucleotides, the CDR3 is TGCGCCAGCAGCAACTGGACTAGCGGACCCTACGAGCAGTACTTC.